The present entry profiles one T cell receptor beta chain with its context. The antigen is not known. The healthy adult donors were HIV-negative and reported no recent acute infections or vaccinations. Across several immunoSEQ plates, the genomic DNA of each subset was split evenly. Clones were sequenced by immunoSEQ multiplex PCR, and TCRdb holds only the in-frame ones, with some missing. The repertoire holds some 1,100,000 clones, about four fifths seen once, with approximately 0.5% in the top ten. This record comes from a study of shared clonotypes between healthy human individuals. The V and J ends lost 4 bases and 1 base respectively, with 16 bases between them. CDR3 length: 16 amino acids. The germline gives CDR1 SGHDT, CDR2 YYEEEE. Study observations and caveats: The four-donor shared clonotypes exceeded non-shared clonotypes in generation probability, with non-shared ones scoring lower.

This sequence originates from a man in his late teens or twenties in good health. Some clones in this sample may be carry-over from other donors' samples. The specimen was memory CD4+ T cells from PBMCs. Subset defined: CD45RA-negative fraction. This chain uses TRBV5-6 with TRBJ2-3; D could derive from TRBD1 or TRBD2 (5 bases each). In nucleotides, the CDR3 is TGTGCCAGCAGCCCCCGTTGGGGGATGGGCACAGATACGCAGTATTTT. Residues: CASSPRWGMGTDTQYF.